This T cell receptor beta chain comes out of a study of cytomegalovirus exposure and HLA in healthy donors. Study-wide points: About 87% or about 30% of the time was how often most TCR beta V segments were productive, according to an earlier analysis. Rare TCR sequences dominated, though some public TCRs recurred in many donors. Later on, an analysis tied 15,000 to 20,000 TCR beta sequences to HLA alleles at 0.05 false discovery rate.

Many counts were recorded for this clone. Its antigen remains unknown. Primers included in the PCR were 60 Vbeta and 13 Jbeta primers. How the authors handled the data: Later reanalysis found approximately 80 million unique TCR beta chains, roughly 10 million of them shared. Libraries were prepared by immunoSEQ multiplex PCR; TCRdb keeps only in-frame clonotypes and omits some of them. Clone size and V and J calls were adopted from that table, with D and trimming inferred from the DNA. The sample holds roughly 180,000 clones, roughly 80% seen once. The CDR3 runs 14 residues. V lost 6 bases to trimming and J lost 8 bases; unmatched junction nucleotides: 6. CDR1 KGHSH and CDR2 LQKENI come from the germline V gene.

This TCR was sampled from a woman aged 40-49 years in good health and CMV-seropositive. What was sequenced was PBMCs. The chain recombines TRBV18 with TRBJ1-4, with 10 nucleotides matching TRBD1. The CDR3 loop is CASSAGTGAEKLFF. CDR3 DNA: TGTGCCAGCTCGGCCGGGACAGGGGCCGAAAAACTGTTTTTT.